The entry that follows covers one TCR beta chain sequence. Its specificity is not known. These data are taken from a study of cytomegalovirus exposure and HLA in healthy donors. Germline CDR1 reads MDHEN; CDR2 reads SYDVKM. This CDR3 region has 13 residues. Trimming removed 6 bases at V and 5 bases at J, with 14 bases between. Study results and limitations: Analyzed later, association rates of TCRs varied across HLA loci, with DRB1 most and HLA-C fewest. The later analysis indicated that the majority of CMV-associated TCR beta chains appeared HLA-restricted. Only CMV serostatus was available as immune exposure information. In an earlier analysis, most TCR beta V segments were productive about 87% or about 30% of the time.

60 Vbeta and 13 Jbeta primers were used in PCR. Produced via immunoSEQ multiplex PCR; TCRdb's table is partial and in-frame only. The data hold 60,000 to 100,000 clones, with around 79% observed a single time. The sample comprised PBMCs. J is TRBJ2-7 and V is TRBV28, with D tentatively TRBD1 (5 bases). This TCR came from a male donor in good health and CMV-seropositive. As DNA, the CDR3 is TGTGCCAGCAGCCCCGAAGGGGTCGACGAGCAGTACTTC. Residues: CASSPEGVDEQYF.